What follows are 2 T cell receptor beta chains derived from one specimen sequenced in a study of T-cell memory formation after mild COVID-19. Each CDR3 protein gets one entry after TCRdb re-called the 5' RACE reads with MiXCR. This sample has roughly 400,000 distinct CDR3 sequences; 18% occur once, and the top ten carry roughly 21%. The sequencing input was PBMCs or a T cell subset sorted from them (not recorded which). The receptor source for this set is a man between 18 and 35 years old who had mild COVID-19 (a few samples of this study predate the infection). Cell type and time point are not known.

V and J are TRBV5-4 and TRBJ2-1; possibly TRBD1 or TRBD2 for D (6 bases each). V was clipped by 4 bases and J by 0 bases, with 17 bases between them. The length of the CDR3 is 17 residues. Per the germline V gene, CDR1 is SGHNT and CDR2 is YYREEE (reference sequence). The CDR3 nucleotides are TGTGCCAGCAGCCCCGGGGGACAAGGGAGCTCCTACAATGAGCAGTTCTTC. This encodes CASSPGGQGSSYNEQFF.

The rearrangement joins TRBV4-3 to TRBJ1-4, with D hard to call. Germline CDR1 reads LGHNA; CDR2 reads YSLEER. V dropped 2 bases and J dropped 8 bases, with 12 bases sitting between them. This CDR3 region has 14 residues. The CDR3 here is CASSQPGPREKLFF. The CDR3 DNA follows: TGCGCCAGCAGCCAACCTGGTCCGCGGGAAAAACTGTTTTTT.